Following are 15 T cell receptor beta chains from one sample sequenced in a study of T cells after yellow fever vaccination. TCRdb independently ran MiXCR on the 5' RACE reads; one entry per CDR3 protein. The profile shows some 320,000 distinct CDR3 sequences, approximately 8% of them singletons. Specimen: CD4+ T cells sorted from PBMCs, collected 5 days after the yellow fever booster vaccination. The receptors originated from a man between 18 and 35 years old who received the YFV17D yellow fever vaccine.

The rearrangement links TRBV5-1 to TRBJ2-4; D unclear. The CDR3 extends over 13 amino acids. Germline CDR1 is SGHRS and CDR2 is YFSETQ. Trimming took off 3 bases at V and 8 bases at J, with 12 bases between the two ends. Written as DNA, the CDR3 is TGCGCCAGCAGCTCTGTCCGCTCGGACATTCAGTACTTC. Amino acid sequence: CASSSVRSDIQYF. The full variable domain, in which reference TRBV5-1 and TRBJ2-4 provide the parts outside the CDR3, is KAGVTQTPRYLIKTRGQQVTLSCSPISGHRSVSWYQQTPGQGLQFLFEYFSETQRNKGNFPGRFSGRQFSNSRSEMNVSTLELGDSALYLCASSSVRSDIQYFGAGTRLSVL.

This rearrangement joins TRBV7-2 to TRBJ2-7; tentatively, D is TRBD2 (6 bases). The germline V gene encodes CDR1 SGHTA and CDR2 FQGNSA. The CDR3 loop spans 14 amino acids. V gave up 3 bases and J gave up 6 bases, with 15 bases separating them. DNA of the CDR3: TGTGCCAGCAGCTTGGGCGGGGATCCTTCCGAGCAGTACGTC. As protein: CASSLGGDPSEQYV.

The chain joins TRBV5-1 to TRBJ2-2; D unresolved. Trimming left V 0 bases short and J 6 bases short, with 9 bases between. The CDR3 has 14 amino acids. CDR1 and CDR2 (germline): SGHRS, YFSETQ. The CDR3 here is CASSLGMGPGELFF. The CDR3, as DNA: TGCGCCAGCAGCTTGGGGATGGGTCCCGGGGAGCTGTTTTTT.

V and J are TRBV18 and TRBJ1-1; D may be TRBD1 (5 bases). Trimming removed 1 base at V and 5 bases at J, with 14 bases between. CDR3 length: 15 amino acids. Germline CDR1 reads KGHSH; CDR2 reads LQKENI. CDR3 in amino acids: CASSPRRGMETEAFF. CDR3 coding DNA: TGTGCCAGCTCACCACGGCGGGGGATGGAGACTGAAGCTTTCTTT.

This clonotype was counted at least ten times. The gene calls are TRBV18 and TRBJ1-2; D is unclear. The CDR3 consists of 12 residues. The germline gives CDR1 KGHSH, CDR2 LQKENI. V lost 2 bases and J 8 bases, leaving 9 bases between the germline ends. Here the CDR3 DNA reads TGTGCCAGCTCACCATCCGGGGAAGGCTACACCTTC. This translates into CASSPSGEGYTF.

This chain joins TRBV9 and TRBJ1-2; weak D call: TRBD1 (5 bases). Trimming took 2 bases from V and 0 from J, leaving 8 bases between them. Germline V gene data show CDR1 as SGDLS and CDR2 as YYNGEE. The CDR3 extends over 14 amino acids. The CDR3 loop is CASSVTGSNYGYTF. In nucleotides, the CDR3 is TGTGCCAGCAGCGTCACAGGTTCTAACTATGGCTACACCTTC. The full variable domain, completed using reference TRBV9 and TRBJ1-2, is DSGVTQTPKHLITATGQRVTLRCSPRSGDLSVYWYQQSLDQGLQFLIQYYNGEERAKGNILERFSAQQFPDLHSELNLSSLELGDSALYFCASSVTGSNYGYTFGSGTRLTVV.

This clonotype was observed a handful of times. This chain's CDR3 is CASSLGDGPYEQYF. The DNA for the CDR3 is TGTGCCAGCAGCTTGGGGGACGGGCCCTACGAGCAGTACTTC. V is TRBV5-6 and J is TRBJ2-7; D is possibly TRBD1 or TRBD2 (5 bases each). The CDR3 is 14 amino acids. Per the germline V gene, CDR1 is SGHDT and CDR2 is YYEEEE. V was clipped by 0 bases and J by 2 bases, with 9 bases between them.

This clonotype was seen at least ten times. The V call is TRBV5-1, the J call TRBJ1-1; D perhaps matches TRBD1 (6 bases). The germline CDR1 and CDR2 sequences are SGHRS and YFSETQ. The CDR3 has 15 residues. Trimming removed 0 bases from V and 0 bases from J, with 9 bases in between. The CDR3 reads CASSLEGGLNTEAFF. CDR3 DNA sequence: TGCGCCAGCAGCTTGGAAGGGGGGTTGAACACTGAAGCTTTCTTT. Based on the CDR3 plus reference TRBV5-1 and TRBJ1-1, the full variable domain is KAGVTQTPRYLIKTRGQQVTLSCSPISGHRSVSWYQQTPGQGLQFLFEYFSETQRNKGNFPGRFSGRQFSNSRSEMNVSTLELGDSALYLCASSLEGGLNTEAFFGQGTRLTVV.

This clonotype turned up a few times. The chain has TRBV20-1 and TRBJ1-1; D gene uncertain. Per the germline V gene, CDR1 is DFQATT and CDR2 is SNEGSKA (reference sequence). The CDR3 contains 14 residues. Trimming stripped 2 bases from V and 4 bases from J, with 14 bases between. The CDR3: CSARFIGRPTEAFF. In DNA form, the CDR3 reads TGCAGTGCTAGATTTATCGGTCGTCCCACTGAAGCTTTCTTT.

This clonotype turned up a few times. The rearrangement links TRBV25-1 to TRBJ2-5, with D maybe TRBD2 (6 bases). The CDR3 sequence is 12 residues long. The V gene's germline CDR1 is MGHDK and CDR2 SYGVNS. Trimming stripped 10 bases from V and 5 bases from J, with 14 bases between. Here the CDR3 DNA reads TGTGCCATTCAGGAGGGCCGGGAGACCCAGTACTTC. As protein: CAIQEGRETQYF. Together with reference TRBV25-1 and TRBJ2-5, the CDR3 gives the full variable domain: EADIYQTPRYLVIGTGKKITLECSQTMGHDKMYWYQQDPGMELHLIHYSYGVNSTEKGDLSSESTVSRIRTEHFPLTLESARPSHTSQYLCAIQEGRETQYFGPGTRLLVL.

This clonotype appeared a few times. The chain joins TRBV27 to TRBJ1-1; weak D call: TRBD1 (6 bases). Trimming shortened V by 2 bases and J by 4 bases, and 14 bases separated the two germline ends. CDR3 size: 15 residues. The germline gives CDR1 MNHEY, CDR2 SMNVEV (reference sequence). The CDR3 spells CASSLQRGSGTEAFF. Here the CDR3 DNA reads TGTGCCAGCAGTTTACAAAGGGGGTCGGGCACTGAAGCTTTCTTT.

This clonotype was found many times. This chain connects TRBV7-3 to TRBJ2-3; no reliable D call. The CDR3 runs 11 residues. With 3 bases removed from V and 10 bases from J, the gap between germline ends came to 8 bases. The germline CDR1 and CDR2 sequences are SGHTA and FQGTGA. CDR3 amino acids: CASSFFRAQYF. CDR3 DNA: TGTGCCAGCAGCTTTTTTAGAGCGCAGTATTTT. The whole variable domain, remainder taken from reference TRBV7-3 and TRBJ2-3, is GAGVSQTPSNKVTEKGKYVELRCDPISGHTALYWYRQSLGQGPEFLIYFQGTGAADDSGLPNDRFFAVRPEGSVSTLKIQRTERGDSAVYLCASSFFRAQYFGPGTRLTVL.

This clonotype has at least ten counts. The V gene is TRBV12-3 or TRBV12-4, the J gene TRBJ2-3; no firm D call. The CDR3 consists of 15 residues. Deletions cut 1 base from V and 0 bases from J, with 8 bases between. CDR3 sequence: CASSLEVLSTDTQYF. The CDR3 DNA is TGTGCCAGCAGTTTAGAGGTTCTGAGCACAGATACGCAGTATTTT.

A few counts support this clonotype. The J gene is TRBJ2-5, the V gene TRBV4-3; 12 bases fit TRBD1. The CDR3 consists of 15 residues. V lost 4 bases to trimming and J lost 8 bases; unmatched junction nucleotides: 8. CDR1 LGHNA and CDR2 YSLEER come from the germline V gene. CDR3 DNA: TGCGCCAGCAGCCTATTCAGGGGACAGGGGGCAACCCAGTACTTC. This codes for CASSLFRGQGATQYF.

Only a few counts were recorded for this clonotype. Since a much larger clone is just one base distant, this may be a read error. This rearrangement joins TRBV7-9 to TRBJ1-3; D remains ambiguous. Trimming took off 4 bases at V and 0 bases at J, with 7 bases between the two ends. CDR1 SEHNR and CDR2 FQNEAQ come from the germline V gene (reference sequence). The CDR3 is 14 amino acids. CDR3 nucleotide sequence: TGTGCCAGCAGCTCAAACCCCTCTGGAAACACCATATATTTT. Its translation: CASSSNPSGNTIYF.